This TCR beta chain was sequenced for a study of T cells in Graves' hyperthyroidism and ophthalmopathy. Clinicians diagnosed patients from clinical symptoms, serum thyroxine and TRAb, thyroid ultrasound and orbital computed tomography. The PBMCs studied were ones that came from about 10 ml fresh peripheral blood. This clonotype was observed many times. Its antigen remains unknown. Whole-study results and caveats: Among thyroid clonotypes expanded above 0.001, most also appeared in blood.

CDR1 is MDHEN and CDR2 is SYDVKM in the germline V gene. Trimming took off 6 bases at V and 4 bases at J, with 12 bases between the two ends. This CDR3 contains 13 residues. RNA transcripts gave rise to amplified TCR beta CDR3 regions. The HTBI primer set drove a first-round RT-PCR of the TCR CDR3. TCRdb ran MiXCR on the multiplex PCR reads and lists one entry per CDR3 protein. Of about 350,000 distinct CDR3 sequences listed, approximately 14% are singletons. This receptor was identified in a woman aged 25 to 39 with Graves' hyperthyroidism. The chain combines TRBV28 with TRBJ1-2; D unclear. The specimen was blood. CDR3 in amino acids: CASSPGGTYGYTF. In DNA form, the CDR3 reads TGTGCCAGCAGCCCAGGAGGAACCTATGGCTACACCTTC.